This T cell receptor beta chain is drawn from a study of blood T cell repertoires in COVID-19. Study at large: There were acute and convalescent COVID-19 samples, and they came from the United States, Italy and Spain. T cells, B-cell-depleted T cells, or PBMCs supplied cDNA or gDNA.

This CDR3 is 15 amino acids long. Germline CDR1 and CDR2: SGHTA and FQGTGA. V lost 5 bases and J lost 3; bases outside the gene matches: 8. In the original workflow: For nucleated cells, counts were estimated from reference gene primer amplification. TCRdb's table, derived via immunoSEQ multiplex PCR, lists solely in-frame clones and lacks some. The V and J calls and clone size come from that table; D and trimming were worked out from the DNA. The sample consists of tens of thousands of clones, around 72% of them appearing once. This receptor was taken from a woman aged 60 to 75 in a cohort sampled during active or convalescent COVID-19. Source material: peripheral blood. The V call is TRBV7-3, the J call TRBJ1-2; 8 bases agree with TRBD1. CDR3 nucleotides: TGTGCCAGCAGCCGAGACAGGGGTTTAGACTATGGCTACACCTTC. Amino acids: CASSRDRGLDYGYTF.